What follows are 25 T cell receptor beta chains derived from one specimen sequenced in a study of neurological immune-mediated disorders. Each CDR3 protein is one row after TCRdb ran MiXCR on the 5' RACE reads. The profile shows tens of thousands of distinct CDR3 sequences, around a tenth of them singletons. The sample taken for sequencing was PBMCs. The receptor source for this set is a woman in her thirties with HTLV-1-associated myelopathy (HAM/TSP).

This clonotype has ten or more counts. This sequence joins TRBV20-1 and TRBJ1-3; 8 nucleotides align to TRBD1. This CDR3 has 15 residues. V was pared by 5 bases and J by 4 bases, with 10 bases of the junction left unmatched. Germline CDR1 and CDR2: DFQATT and SNEGSKA (reference sequence). The DNA of the CDR3 is TGCAGTGCTGCGCACGGGACAGGCATAGGAAACACCATATATTTT. It encodes CSAAHGTGIGNTIYF.

This clonotype was counted many times. The rearrangement uses TRBV6-1 and TRBJ1-1, with D uncertain. V was trimmed by 2 bases and J by 9 bases, leaving 13 bases between them. Per germline, CDR1 MNHNS and CDR2 SASEGT. CDR3 size: 13 residues. The CDR3 DNA follows: TGTGCCAGCAGTGAATTCTTGGCTCAGAAAGCTTTCTTT. It translates to CASSEFLAQKAFF.

This clonotype occurred many times. The V and J genes are TRBV10-3 and TRBJ2-1, with TRBD2 matching over 8 bases. CDR3 length: 14 amino acids. Germline V CDR1 and CDR2: ENHRY, SYGVKD. V shed 7 bases, J shed 4 bases, and the junction held 6 bases outside the gene matches. The CDR3 is CAITRGLDYNEQFF. In DNA, the CDR3 is TGTGCCATCACCCGGGGACTAGATTACAATGAGCAGTTCTTC.

This clonotype has at least ten counts. The chain combines TRBV7-9 with TRBJ1-2; TRBD1 matches 8 bases. The CDR3 loop spans 13 amino acids. With V trimmed by 2 bases and J by 8 bases, 4 bases remained unmatched. CDR1 and CDR2 (germline): SEHNR, FQNEAQ (reference sequence). The CDR3 DNA follows: TGTGCCAGCAGCTTACAGGGGGCGCCCGGCTACACCTTC. Protein product: CASSLQGAPGYTF.

The table lists this clonotype with many counts. J is TRBJ1-6 and V is TRBV30; 7 positions match TRBD1. The CDR3 runs 15 residues. The germline V gene has CDR1 GTSNPN and CDR2 SVGIG (reference sequence). V gave up 0 bases and J gave up 8 bases; unmatched junction bases: 7. CDR3 protein: CAWSVSDRAHSPLHF. DNA for the CDR3: TGTGCCTGGAGTGTATCTGACAGGGCTCATTCACCCCTCCACTTT.

This clonotype was counted at least ten times. This chain uses TRBV20-1 with TRBJ1-2, with 7 bases fitting TRBD1. The CDR3 consists of 13 residues. V lost 6 bases and J lost 2; bases outside the gene matches: 6. Germline CDR1 and CDR2: DFQATT and SNEGSKA (reference sequence). The CDR3 DNA is TGCAGTGCCGCCCTGACAGGGAACTATGGCTACACCTTC. This codes for CSAALTGNYGYTF.

This clonotype was found many times. This rearrangement joins TRBV29-1 to TRBJ2-7; D possibly corresponds to TRBD1 (5 bases). Trimming removed 1 base at V and 10 bases at J, with 11 bases between. This CDR3 region has 11 residues. Germline V CDR1 and CDR2: SQVTM, ANQGSEA. The CDR3 sequence is CSVEADSRQYF. In DNA form, the CDR3 reads TGCAGCGTTGAAGCAGACAGCCGCCAGTACTTC.

This clonotype has at least ten counts. This chain connects TRBV5-5 to TRBJ2-4, with 7 bases lining up with TRBD1. After removal of 6 bases from V and 8 bases from J, the junction contained 11 bases not matched to a gene. Germline-derived CDR1 and CDR2 are SGHKS and YYEKEE (reference sequence). This CDR3 comprises 14 residues. This CDR3 reads CASTSEGALDIQYF. The CDR3 DNA reads TGTGCCAGCACCTCAGAGGGGGCTCTGGACATTCAGTACTTC. Full variable domain (missing parts from reference TRBV5-5 and TRBJ2-4): DAGVTQSPTHLIKTRGQQVTLRCSPISGHKSVSWYQQVLGQGPQFIFQYYEKEERGRGNFPDRFSARQFPNYSSELNVNALLLGDSALYLCASTSEGALDIQYFGAGTRLSVL.

This clonotype was recorded many times. The chain couples TRBV10-2 to TRBJ2-2; no clear D. V was pared by 7 bases and J by 6 bases, with 6 bases between. Per the germline V gene, CDR1 is WSHSY and CDR2 is SAAADI. The CDR3 spans 11 residues. Here the CDR3 reads CASTLAGELFF. CDR3 nucleotides: TGCGCCAGCACCTTAGCCGGGGAGCTGTTTTTT.

At least ten counts were recorded for this clonotype. The chain uses TRBV5-6 and TRBJ2-1; 15 bases align to TRBD2. From germline, CDR1 is SGHDT and CDR2 YYEEEE. The CDR3 extends over 18 amino acids. The junction had 13 bases not matched to a gene; V was cut back by 3 bases and J by 9 bases. CDR3 residues: CASSSIGLAGGYRSEQFF. For the CDR3, the DNA is TGTGCCAGCAGCTCCATCGGACTAGCGGGGGGGTATCGGAGTGAGCAGTTCTTC.

The chain combines TRBV5-6 with TRBJ1-1; D is unclear. The V gene lost 0 bases and the J gene lost 11 bases, with 8 bases spanning the gap. The CDR3 spans 11 residues. The germline CDR1 and CDR2 sequences are SGHDT and YYEEEE. CDR3 bases: TGTGCCAGCAGCTTGGGGCTGAGGGCTTTCTTT. Translated, it gives CASSLGLRAFF.

In this sample, this clonotype turned up many times. V usage is TRBV27 and J usage is TRBJ2-3; D not resolved. Germline CDR1 and CDR2: MNHEY and SMNVEV (reference sequence). This CDR3 comprises 16 residues. The V end was cut by 6 bases, the J end by 2 bases, with 18 bases between. DNA of the CDR3: TGTGCCAGCAGACTGACGCCCAGCGACTTCACAGATACGCAGTATTTT. Encoded protein: CASRLTPSDFTDTQYF.

This clonotype was found many times. The CDR3 region is CASSGRRNTEAFF. The CDR3 DNA reads as TGTGCCAGTAGTGGACGTAGGAACACTGAAGCTTTCTTT. The chain recombines TRBV19 with TRBJ1-1; D is unresolved. The germline V gene encodes CDR1 LNHDA and CDR2 SQIVND (reference sequence). The CDR3 has 13 residues. V was clipped by 5 bases and J by 1 base, with 8 bases between them.

This clonotype was counted ten times or more. The CDR3 protein is CASSVGSSYNSPLHF. DNA for the CDR3: TGTGCCAGCAGCGTCGGCAGCTCCTATAATTCACCCCTCCACTTT. This chain joins TRBV9 and TRBJ1-6; D gene uncertain. The length of the CDR3 is 15 residues. The V and J ends lost 2 bases and 0 bases respectively, with 6 bases between them. Germline CDR1 SGDLS, CDR2 YYNGEE.

This clonotype was picked up many times. The chain has TRBV20-1 and TRBJ1-2; D gene uncertain. Germline V gene data show CDR1 as DFQATT and CDR2 as SNEGSKA (reference sequence). The CDR3 has 13 residues. Trimming took off 0 bases at V and 2 bases at J, with 7 bases between the two ends. The CDR3 is CSARDPANYGYTF. CDR3 nucleotides: TGCAGTGCTAGAGATCCCGCCAACTATGGCTACACCTTC.

This clonotype was seen many times. This chain connects TRBV5-1 to TRBJ2-3; 7 bases line up with TRBD2. Trimming at V came to 4 bases and at J to 5 bases, leaving 16 bases not matched to a gene. The CDR3 runs to 17 residues. CDR1 is SGHRS, CDR2 YFSETQ, per germline. The CDR3 DNA sequence: TGCGCCAGCAGCCCGAAGCGGGGCGAGGGTTCTGTAGATACGCAGTATTTT. It is translated as CASSPKRGEGSVDTQYF.

This clonotype was seen many times. This chain uses TRBV7-8 with TRBJ1-6, with TRBD1 matching 8 bases. The CDR3 covers 15 residues. V lost 1 base, J lost 7 bases, and 3 bases stayed unmatched. Germline V gives CDR1 SGHVS, CDR2 FQNEAQ. The CDR3 region is CASSLGRTGNSPLHF. The CDR3 region has the DNA TGTGCCAGCAGCTTAGGGAGGACAGGGAATTCACCCCTCCACTTT.

This clonotype came up many times. The J gene is TRBJ1-2, the V gene TRBV6-1; D is perhaps TRBD1 (5 bases). The CDR3 contains 15 residues. In germline, CDR1 is MNHNS, CDR2 SASEGT. With 4 bases removed from V and 4 bases from J, the gap between germline ends came to 16 bases. CDR3 residues: CASSGNPTDIYGYTF. In nucleotides, the CDR3 is TGTGCCAGCAGTGGGAACCCGACGGACATCTATGGCTACACCTTC.

This clonotype was picked up many times. This rearrangement joins TRBV20-1 to TRBJ2-1, with 9 bases identical to TRBD2. V gave up 0 bases and J gave up 4 bases; unmatched junction bases: 7. CDR1 DFQATT and CDR2 SNEGSKA come from the germline V gene (reference sequence). The CDR3 contains 16 residues. This CDR3 is CSARDRAGGPYNEQFF. CDR3 DNA sequence: TGCAGTGCTAGAGATAGGGCGGGGGGGCCTTACAATGAGCAGTTCTTC.

This clonotype showed up many times. CDR3 region: CSARKQGQYF. Here the CDR3 DNA reads TGCAGTGCTAGAAAACAGGGTCAGTATTTT. The chain is built from TRBV20-1 and TRBJ2-3; TRBD1 is a possible D gene (6 bases). This CDR3 region has 10 residues. V dropped 2 bases and J dropped 12 bases, with 9 bases sitting between them. Germline lookup yields CDR1 DFQATT and CDR2 SNEGSKA (reference sequence).

In this sample, this clonotype turned up many times. The rearrangement links TRBV5-1 to TRBJ2-5; either TRBD1 or TRBD2 may supply D (6 bases each). The CDR3 is made up of 15 amino acids. Trimming cost V 4 bases and J 4 bases, with 17 bases left between them. In germline, CDR1 is SGHRS, CDR2 YFSETQ. The CDR3 is CASSRGGIGGETQYF. CDR3 bases: TGCGCCAGCAGCAGAGGGGGGATTGGAGGAGAGACCCAGTACTTC.

V and J are TRBV15 and TRBJ2-2; a weak D match, TRBD1 (6 bases). Trimming shortened V by 1 base and J by 9 bases, and 15 bases separated the two germline ends. The CDR3 extends over 15 amino acids. Germline V gene data show CDR1 as LNHNV and CDR2 as YYDKDF (reference sequence). The CDR3 nucleotides read TGTGCCACCAGCAGAGGCGACAGGTCTACCTGGGAGCTGTTTTTT. It yields the protein CATSRGDRSTWELFF.

The table lists this clonotype with many counts. V is TRBV12-3 or TRBV12-4 and J is TRBJ1-2; no clear D. V lost 5 bases, J lost 4 bases, and 8 bases lay in between. This CDR3 contains 12 residues. CDR3 residues: CASSPLSYGYTF. The CDR3 coding sequence is TGTGCCAGCAGTCCACTAAGCTATGGCTACACCTTC.

This clonotype was recorded at least ten times. The CDR3 nucleotides read TGCAGCGTGCCGGGACAGGGTCATAACTATGGCTACACCTTC. Its protein product is CSVPGQGHNYGYTF. The rearrangement links TRBV29-1 to TRBJ1-2; the match to TRBD1 covers 9 bases. CDR1 is SQVTM, CDR2 ANQGSEA, per germline. V gave up 6 bases and J gave up 1 base; unmatched junction bases: 6. CDR3 size: 14 residues.

This clonotype was picked up many times. The J gene is TRBJ1-1, the V gene TRBV4-2; tentatively, D is TRBD1 (6 bases). The V end was cut by 0 bases, the J end by 1 base, with 18 bases between. Germline CDR1 and CDR2: LGHNA and YNFKEQ. CDR3 length: 18 residues. In nucleotides, the CDR3 is TGTGCCAGCAGCCAAGACGCTCACAGGGTCGAATGGAACACTGAAGCTTTCTTT. This gives the protein CASSQDAHRVEWNTEAFF.